Listed below are T cell receptor beta chains from one sample, sequenced in a study of post-analysis software for immune sequencing data. TCRdb ran MiXCR on the PCR reads and lists one entry per CDR3 protein. The sample lists under 900,000 distinct CDR3 sequences, 53% occurring once. What was sequenced was blood. These receptors were taken from a girl between 5 and 17 years old with multiple sclerosis. Each CDR3 is given with its conserved first and last residue. Each record gives: D gene, J gene, clone size, V gene, CDR3 protein, CDR3 DNA. D genes are given only for firm matches. A clone size is listed for some rows: how often the clone was seen (once, few, many), or a class if it is expanded.

>-|TRBJ2-5|-|TRBV7-8
CASSLGLARGIETQYF
TGTGCCAGCAGCTTAGGCCTAGCCAGGGGAATAGAGACCCAGTACTTC
>-|TRBJ2-5|-|TRBV5-5
CASSRRAQETQYF
TGTGCCAGCAGCAGACGGGCCCAAGAGACCCAGTACTTC
>-|TRBJ2-5|-|TRBV5-1
CASSLAGDLPPETQYF
TGCGCCAGCAGCTTGGCCGGCGACTTGCCCCCAGAGACCCAGTACTTC
>TRBD2|TRBJ2-3|-|TRBV4-1
CASSGRTSGNTDTQYF
TGCGCCAGCAGCGGCCGGACTAGCGGGAACACAGATACGCAGTATTTT
>TRBD1|TRBJ2-5|few|TRBV20-1
CSPVDRATQETQYF
TGCAGTCCCGTGGACAGGGCGACACAAGAGACCCAGTACTTC
>-|TRBJ1-2|few|TRBV29-1
CSGGFSGYGYTF
TGCAGCGGTGGGTTTAGCGGATATGGCTACACCTTC
>-|TRBJ2-7|-|TRBV12-3/TRBV12-4
CASSLFQQGVNEQYF
TGTGCCAGCAGTTTATTCCAACAGGGAGTAAACGAGCAGTACTTC
>-|TRBJ1-1|-|TRBV20-1
CSARVTKAEAFF
TGCAGTGCTAGAGTCACAAAGGCTGAAGCTTTCTTT
>-|TRBJ1-3|-|TRBV2
CASSENSAAVNSGNTIYF
TGTGCCAGCAGTGAAAACTCGGCAGCAGTGAACTCTGGAAACACCATATATTTT
>-|TRBJ2-5|few|TRBV5-1
CASSLDRGRARETQYF
TGCGCCAGCAGCTTGGACAGAGGGCGAGCAAGAGAGACCCAGTACTTC
>-|TRBJ2-2|-|TRBV20-1
CSGQGPPGELFF
TGCAGTGGGCAGGGACCTCCCGGGGAGCTGTTTTTT
>-|TRBJ2-1|-|TRBV29-1
CSVSQGQFGEQFF
TGCAGCGTTTCCCAAGGACAGTTCGGTGAGCAGTTCTTC
>-|TRBJ1-2|-|TRBV6-5
CASSRQAVPNYGYTF
TGTGCCAGCAGTCGTCAGGCCGTGCCTAACTATGGCTACACCTTC
>-|TRBJ1-2|few|TRBV6-6
CASSYPRDGYTF
TGTGCCAGCAGTTACCCCAGGGATGGCTACACCTTC
>-|TRBJ1-2|once|TRBV5-1
CASSLESAQAGYGYTF
TGCGCCAGCAGCTTGGAAAGCGCGCAGGCCGGGTATGGCTACACCTTC
>TRBD1|TRBJ1-6|few|TRBV20-1
CSAPDREDNSPLHF
TGCAGTGCCCCGGACAGGGAGGATAATTCACCCCTCCACTTT
>TRBD1|TRBJ1-2|few|TRBV9
CASSPSKFDRVVGYTF
TGTGCCAGCAGCCCCAGCAAATTCGACAGGGTCGTTGGCTACACCTTC
>-|TRBJ1-1|-|TRBV3-1
CASSQLVGAGNTEAFF
TGTGCCAGCAGCCAACTCGTCGGGGCAGGGAACACTGAAGCTTTCTTT
>-|TRBJ2-5|-|TRBV4-2
CASSQAPRKNEQYF
TGTGCCAGCAGCCAGGCGCCTCGGAAAAATGAGCAGTACTTC
>-|TRBJ1-2|-|TRBV5-1
CASSLASSGDGYTF
TGCGCCAGCAGCTTGGCCTCCTCAGGGGATGGCTACACCTTC
>-|TRBJ1-1|-|TRBV20-1
CSARNSYTEAFF
TGCAGTGCTAGAAACAGTTACACTGAAGCTTTCTTT
>TRBD1|TRBJ1-6|few|TRBV7-2
CASSLEGQGNSPLHF
TGTGCCAGCAGCTTAGAGGGACAGGGAAATTCACCCCTCCACTTT
>-|TRBJ2-4|-|TRBV6-1
CASSERPWGIIAKNIQYF
TGTGCCAGCAGTGAACGGCCGTGGGGGATTATAGCCAAAAACATTCAGTACTTC
>TRBD2|TRBJ2-7|few|TRBV3-1
CASSQARLAGGVHEQYF
TGTGCCAGCAGCCAAGCCCGACTAGCGGGAGGGGTCCACGAGCAGTACTTC
>TRBD1|TRBJ2-5|-|TRBV29-1
CSVEENRGETQYF
TGCAGCGTTGAAGAAAACAGGGGGGAGACCCAGTACTTC
>TRBD1|TRBJ1-1|-|TRBV5-1
CASSVLQGDTEAFF
TGCGCCAGCAGCGTACTACAGGGGGACACTGAAGCTTTCTTT
>-|TRBJ2-7|few|TRBV29-1
CSVAPVPYEQYF
TGCAGCGTTGCGCCCGTCCCCTACGAGCAGTACTTC
>TRBD2|TRBJ2-4|-|TRBV14
CASSPGLGFLQYF
TGTGCCAGCAGCCCGGGACTAGGGTTCCTTCAGTACTTC
>TRBD1|TRBJ1-1|-|TRBV4-2
CASSLSSDRGSGTEAFF
TGTGCCAGCAGCCTATCTTCCGACAGGGGAAGCGGCACTGAAGCTTTCTTT
>-|TRBJ2-5|few|TRBV29-1
CSERGGSGETQYF
TGCAGCGAGCGAGGGGGATCAGGGGAGACCCAGTACTTC
>-|TRBJ2-3|few|TRBV6-4
CASSDSSDTQYF
TGTGCCAGCAGTGACTCGTCGGATACGCAGTATTTT
>-|TRBJ1-1|-|TRBV20-1
CSARVRGKGAFF
TGCAGTGCTAGGGTCCGGGGGAAGGGAGCTTTCTTT
>-|TRBJ1-5|-|TRBV12-3/TRBV12-4
CASSLGRDGVSNQPQHF
TGTGCCAGCAGTTTAGGTAGGGACGGGGTGAGCAATCAGCCCCAGCATTTT
>-|TRBJ1-2|-|TRBV25-1
CASSEWSGYTF
TGTGCCAGCAGTGAATGGAGTGGCTACACCTTC
>-|TRBJ1-1|-|TRBV7-9
CASSLASGSGASNTEAFF
TGTGCCAGCAGCTTAGCCTCGGGGTCAGGGGCTTCGAACACTGAAGCTTTCTTT
>-|TRBJ2-7|few|TRBV12-3/TRBV12-4
CASSLGLRNEQYF
TGTGCCAGCAGTTTGGGCCTTCGGAACGAGCAGTACTTC
>-|TRBJ2-2|-|TRBV12-5
CASGKPGVLAGELFF
TGTGCTAGTGGTAAACCAGGGGTTTTAGCCGGGGAGCTGTTTTTT
>TRBD1|TRBJ2-6|-|TRBV29-1
CSVGQGDRANVRTF
TGCAGCGTGGGACAGGGGGACAGGGCCAACGTCCGGACTTTC
>-|TRBJ1-1|-|TRBV6-5
CASNEGRGTEAFF
TGTGCCAGCAACGAAGGCCGGGGGACTGAAGCTTTCTTT
>-|TRBJ1-4|-|TRBV25-1
CASSVRQHLWKLFF
TGTGCCAGCAGTGTGCGGCAGCATCTGTGGAAACTGTTTTTT
>-|TRBJ2-3|-|TRBV7-9
CASSFAGTTSTDTQYF
TGTGCCAGCAGCTTCGCCGGGACCACTAGCACAGATACGCAGTATTTT
>TRBD1|TRBJ2-7|-|TRBV6-5
CAGSSGTGHYEQYF
TGTGCCGGCAGCTCCGGGACAGGACACTACGAGCAGTACTTC
>-|TRBJ1-2|once|TRBV29-1
CSVEGQDGGYTF
TGCAGCGTTGAAGGGCAGGACGGTGGCTACACCTTC
>-|TRBJ1-2|-|TRBV10-3
CAISEMGGGYGYTF
TGTGCCATCAGTGAAATGGGAGGGGGATATGGCTACACCTTC
>-|TRBJ2-7|-|TRBV6-5
CASRTTLQHEQYF
TGTGCCAGCAGAACGACCCTCCAGCACGAGCAGTACTTC
>TRBD1|TRBJ2-1|few|TRBV29-1
CSVGQHNEQFF
TGCAGCGTGGGACAGCACAATGAGCAGTTCTTC
>-|TRBJ2-6|-|TRBV9
CASSVEGSSRVPTF
TGTGCCAGCAGCGTAGAGGGGTCTAGCCGCGTCCCGACTTTC
>TRBD2|TRBJ2-1|-|TRBV20-1
CSARTGTSGNEQFF
TGCAGTGCGCGGACCGGGACTAGCGGCAATGAGCAGTTCTTC
>TRBD2|TRBJ2-1|-|TRBV20-1
CSALTSGRVREQFF
TGCAGTGCACTTACTAGCGGGAGGGTCCGCGAGCAGTTCTTC
>TRBD1|TRBJ2-6|-|TRBV12-3/TRBV12-4
CASRLTGAGANVLTF
TGTGCCAGCAGACTGACAGGGGCCGGGGCCAACGTCCTGACTTTC
>TRBD2|TRBJ2-3|-|TRBV9
CASSVSAERGDTQYF
TGTGCCAGCAGCGTCTCGGCGGAGCGGGGGGATACGCAGTATTTT
>TRBD1|TRBJ2-7|-|TRBV6-5
CASTSPGQGTYEQYF
TGTGCCAGCACCTCCCCGGGACAGGGGACCTACGAGCAGTACTTC